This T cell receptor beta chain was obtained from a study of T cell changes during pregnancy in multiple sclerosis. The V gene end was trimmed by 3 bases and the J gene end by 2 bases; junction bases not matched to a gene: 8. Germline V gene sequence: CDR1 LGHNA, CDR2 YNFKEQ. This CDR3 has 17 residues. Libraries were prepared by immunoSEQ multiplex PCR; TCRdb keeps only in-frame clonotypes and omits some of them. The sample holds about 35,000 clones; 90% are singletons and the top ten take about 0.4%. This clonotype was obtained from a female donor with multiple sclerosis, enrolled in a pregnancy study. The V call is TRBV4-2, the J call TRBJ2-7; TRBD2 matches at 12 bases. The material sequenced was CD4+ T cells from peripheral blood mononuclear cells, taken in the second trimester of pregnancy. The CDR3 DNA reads TGTGCCAGCAGCCAGGGGACTAGCGGGTATACGACCTACGAGCAGTACTTC. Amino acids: CASSQGTSGYTTYEQYF.